Following are 24 T cell receptor beta chains from one sample sequenced in a study of PD-1 blockade in classical Hodgkin lymphoma. Profiled with immunoSEQ multiplex PCR; TCRdb holds only in-frame clones, not every one. The sample lists roughly 16,000 clones, 75% to 85% occurring once. Following autologous stem cell transplantation, relapse occurred in every patient, and exposure to brentuximab vedotin varied. Source: peripheral blood mononuclear cells (PBMCs), taken at baseline. The receptors come from a human donor with classical Hodgkin lymphoma.

CDR3 protein: CASSLNPLPNQPQHF. The CDR3 DNA is TGTGCCAGCAGCTTGAATCCCCTGCCCAATCAGCCCCAGCATTTT. The chain is built from TRBV5-4 and TRBJ1-5; D not certain. The CDR3 covers 15 residues. With 1 base removed from V and 3 bases from J, the gap between germline ends came to 11 bases. CDR1 and CDR2 (germline): SGHNT, YYREEE (reference sequence).

CDR3 nucleotides: TGTGCCTGGACCTTCCCTGGACAGTCTTGGCCAAAGGGCCCTGAAGCTTTCTTT. This gives the protein CAWTFPGQSWPKGPEAFF. This rearrangement joins TRBV30 to TRBJ1-1, with D tentatively TRBD1 (6 bases). The CDR3 totals 18 residues. Germline V gives CDR1 GTSNPN, CDR2 SVGIG (reference sequence). V was cut by 4 bases and J by 6 bases, with 30 bases left in between.

The V and J genes are TRBV7-2 and TRBJ1-4; 7 bases agree with TRBD1. CDR1 is SGHTA and CDR2 is FQGNSA in the germline V gene. This CDR3 is built from 15 residues. V lost 4 bases, J lost 2 bases, and 4 bases stayed unmatched. As DNA, the CDR3 is TGTGCCAGCAGCTCTCAGGGGGGGACTAATGAAAAACTGTTTTTT. Protein sequence: CASSSQGGTNEKLFF. Complete variable domain (other parts from reference TRBV7-2 and TRBJ1-4): GAGVSQSPSNKVTEKGKDVELRCDPISGHTALYWYRQSLGQGLEFLIYFQGNSAPDKSGLPSDRFSAERTGGSVSTLTIQRTQQEDSAVYLCASSSQGGTNEKLFFGSGTQLSVL.

The chain employs TRBV10-3 and TRBJ1-4; TRBD1 might be the D (5 bases). The V gene's germline CDR1 is ENHRY and CDR2 SYGVKD. Deletions cut 3 bases from V and 6 bases from J, with 11 bases between. The length of the CDR3 is 14 residues. In nucleotides, the CDR3 is TGTGCCATCAGTGAAGTTCAGGGCGATGAAAAACTGTTTTTT. Translated: CAISEVQGDEKLFF.

The sample holds one count of this clone. The rearrangement joins TRBV29-1 to TRBJ2-3; 13 bases align to TRBD2. Germline CDR1 reads SQVTM; CDR2 reads ANQGSEA. The CDR3 extends over 17 amino acids. J was trimmed by 2 bases and V by 3 bases; bases with no gene match: 8. In DNA, the CDR3 is TGCAGCGTTGAGGGGACTAGCGGGGTTCTCTTCACAGATACGCAGTATTTT. This sequence encodes CSVEGTSGVLFTDTQYF.

The chain employs TRBV2 and TRBJ2-7; D perhaps matches TRBD1 (6 bases). This CDR3 spans 15 amino acids. CDR1 and CDR2 from the germline V gene are SNHLY and FYNNEI. Trimming removed 5 bases from V and 1 base from J, with 15 bases in between. In DNA form, the CDR3 reads TGTGCCAGCAGTCCTCTAGGGGGTGGGTCCTACGAGCAGTACTTC. Its protein product is CASSPLGGGSYEQYF.

The chain is built from TRBV6-4 and TRBJ1-2; D is unresolved. The length of the CDR3 is 12 residues. The germline V gene encodes CDR1 MRHNA and CDR2 SNTAGT. Trimming took off 1 base at V and 4 bases at J, with 4 bases between the two ends. The CDR3 reads CASSDLIYGYTF. The CDR3, as DNA: TGTGCCAGCAGTGACTTAATCTATGGCTACACCTTC.

This clone was detected once. V gene TRBV11-2 combines with J gene TRBJ2-7; unclear D gene. Germline CDR1 SGHAT, CDR2 FQNNGV. This CDR3 has 10 amino acids. Trimming shortened V by 4 bases and J by 5 bases, and 3 bases separated the two germline ends. The CDR3 nucleotides read TGTGCCAGCAGCTCACACGAGCAGTACTTC. This codes for CASSSHEQYF. The full variable domain, rest sourced from reference TRBV11-2 and TRBJ2-7, is EAGVAQSPRYKIIEKRQSVAFWCNPISGHATLYWYQQILGQGPKLLIQFQNNGVVDDSQLPKDRFSAERLKGVDSTLKIQPAKLEDSAVYLCASSSHEQYFGPGTRLTVT.

This chain connects TRBV4-1 to TRBJ1-2; D call uncertain. CDR3 length: 15 residues. V lost 0 bases and J 8 bases, leaving 16 bases between the germline ends. The V gene's germline CDR1 is MGHRA and CDR2 YSYEKL. This CDR3 is CASSQDASGRRGYTF. DNA of the CDR3: TGCGCCAGCAGCCAAGACGCCTCGGGGAGGCGAGGCTACACCTTC.

This chain links TRBV5-6 with TRBJ1-2; the match to TRBD1 covers 11 bases. In germline, CDR1 is SGHDT, CDR2 YYEEEE. J gave up 9 bases and V 2 bases, and 3 bases lay outside the gene matches. There are 13 residues in the CDR3. CDR3 coding DNA: TGTGCCAGCAGCTTAGGACAGGGGGCTCGCTACACCTTC. The encoded protein is CASSLGQGARYTF.

The chain links TRBV5-1 to TRBJ1-1, with D possibly TRBD1 on 5 matching bases. Deletions cut 4 bases from V and 0 bases from J, with 7 bases between. Germline assignment: CDR1 SGHRS and CDR2 YFSETQ. The CDR3 is 13 amino acids. CDR3 DNA sequence: TGCGCCAGCAGCAGGACACTGAACACTGAAGCTTTCTTT. It encodes CASSRTLNTEAFF.

V and J are TRBV7-9 and TRBJ1-5, with a tentative D call TRBD1 (5 bases). Germline CDR1 and CDR2: SEHNR and FQNEAQ (reference sequence). The V and J ends lost 1 base and 10 bases respectively, with 11 bases between them. The length of the CDR3 is 13 residues. The CDR3 protein is CASSLDGALPQHF. The CDR3 DNA sequence: TGTGCCAGCAGCTTAGACGGGGCTCTACCCCAGCATTTT.

The table lists this clone with a count of one. This chain links TRBV28 with TRBJ1-1, with 9 positions matching TRBD1. Germline CDR1 is MDHEN and CDR2 is SYDVKM. V lost 8 bases to trimming and J lost 11 bases; unmatched junction nucleotides: 9. The length of the CDR3 is 12 residues. Here the CDR3 reads CASHRQGEEAFF. The CDR3 nucleotides read TGTGCCAGCCATCGACAGGGGGAAGAGGCTTTCTTT.

The V gene is TRBV28, the J gene TRBJ2-2, with 8 bases aligning to TRBD1. The junction had 6 bases not matched to a gene; V was cut back by 5 bases and J by 1 base. Germline values: CDR1 MDHEN, CDR2 SYDVKM. CDR3 length equals 16 residues. The CDR3 sequence: CASSPAGTGNTGELFF. As DNA, the CDR3 is TGTGCCAGCAGTCCCGCCGGGACAGGGAACACCGGGGAGCTGTTTTTT.

V gene TRBV7-9 combines with J gene TRBJ2-7, with a weak D call TRBD2 (6 bases). The CDR3 is made up of 15 amino acids. V was pared by 3 bases and J by 4 bases, with 16 bases between. Germline V CDR1 and CDR2: SEHNR, FQNEAQ (reference sequence). For the CDR3, the DNA is TGTGCCAGCAGCTTCACCCGGGACTCCCCATACGAGCAGTACTTC. Translating gives CASSFTRDSPYEQYF.

The genes are TRBV7-2 and TRBJ2-2, with 8 bases aligning to TRBD1. V dropped 4 bases and J dropped 6; count of bases not matched to a gene: 4. This CDR3 comprises 14 residues. CDR1 is SGHTA, CDR2 FQGNSA, per germline. DNA of the CDR3: TGTGCCAGCAGCTATCAACAGGGGGCCGGGGAGCTGTTTTTT. It specifies CASSYQQGAGELFF.

This sequence joins TRBV4-1 and TRBJ2-3; D not resolved. Germline CDR1 and CDR2: MGHRA and YSYEKL. This CDR3 contains 13 residues. V was trimmed by 2 bases and J by 6 bases, leaving 9 bases between them. CDR3 nucleotide sequence: TGCGCCAGCAGCCAAATCACCGGGGATACGCAGTATTTT. Its translation is CASSQITGDTQYF.

This clone was seen a few times. The chain combines TRBV6-1 with TRBJ1-6; no reliable D call. Deletions cut 10 bases from V and 7 bases from J, with 14 bases between. The CDR3 is 13 amino acids. Germline assignment: CDR1 MNHNS and CDR2 SASEGT. The CDR3 loop is CATFGRENSPLHF. CDR3 nucleotide sequence: TGTGCCACCTTTGGACGGGAGAATTCACCCCTCCACTTT.

The DNA of the CDR3 is TGTGCCAGCAGTCTCGCTCGGACAGGGCGGAACACTGAAGCTTTCTTT. Its protein is CASSLARTGRNTEAFF. The chain has TRBV27 and TRBJ1-1; 8 positions match TRBD1. CDR1 is MNHEY, CDR2 SMNVEV, per germline (reference sequence). The CDR3 runs to 16 residues. Trimming removed 5 bases from V and 1 base from J; junction bases left unmatched: 9.

This clone showed up just a few times. V usage is TRBV19 and J usage is TRBJ2-3, with a possible D match to TRBD2 (5 bases). The CDR3 runs 14 residues. V was trimmed by 1 base and J by 4 bases, leaving 9 bases between them. Germline loops: CDR1 LNHDA, CDR2 SQIVND (reference sequence). The DNA of the CDR3 is TGTGCCAGTAGTATAGGAGCGGAGGCAGATACGCAGTATTTT. This encodes CASSIGAEADTQYF.

This chain connects TRBV15 to TRBJ2-7; 8 bases match TRBD2. The CDR3 length is 15 residues. V was clipped by 0 bases and J by 5 bases; unmatched bases: 6. From germline, CDR1 is LNHNV and CDR2 YYDKDF (reference sequence). The CDR3 region is CATSREGAGVDEQYF. In DNA, the CDR3 is TGTGCCACCAGCAGAGAGGGAGCGGGAGTTGACGAGCAGTACTTC.

The chain joins TRBV5-6 to TRBJ2-1, with 8 bases fitting TRBD2. Germline V gene lookup returns CDR1 SGHDT and CDR2 YYEEEE. The V segment lost 0 bases and the J segment 7 bases; nucleotides outside the gene matches: 12. CDR3 size: 17 residues. Written as DNA, the CDR3 is TGTGCCAGCAGCTTGGAGCTAGCGGGCCCCCCCGGAAATGAGCAGTTCTTC. Protein product: CASSLELAGPPGNEQFF.

This clone was seen only once. This chain links TRBV7-2 with TRBJ2-3, with 8 bases matching TRBD2. Trimming removed 0 bases from V and 8 bases from J; junction bases left unmatched: 10. The germline CDR1 and CDR2 sequences are SGHTA and FQGNSA. The CDR3 runs 16 residues. The CDR3 here is CASSLALGAGGGTQYF. DNA for the CDR3: TGTGCCAGCAGCTTAGCGCTGGGGGCGGGGGGAGGTACGCAGTATTTT.

The chain uses TRBV28 and TRBJ2-5; 7 bases fit TRBD1. The DNA end is a closer match to TRBJ2-7, so the J assignment may be wrong. The germline V gene has CDR1 MDHEN and CDR2 SYDVKM. The CDR3 consists of 19 residues. The CDR3 spells CASSSVPGAGGASSYEQYF. CDR3 nucleotides: TGTGCCAGCAGTTCAGTCCCCGGGGCAGGGGGTGCGAGCTCCTACGAGCAGTACTTC.